The 21 T cell receptor beta chains listed next were all sequenced from one sample in a study of T cell responses to AZD1222 COVID-19 vaccine. The protocol was immunoSEQ multiplex PCR, while the TCRdb copy is restricted to in-frame clones and leaves out a portion. The sample consists of around 88,000 clones, 85% to 90% of them appearing once. Sample: peripheral blood, taken on day 0 of MenACWY control vaccination. The source is an adult in good health.

The chain joins TRBV28 to TRBJ2-1; no reliable D call. Germline V CDR1 and CDR2: MDHEN, SYDVKM. The CDR3 runs to 15 residues. Trimming stripped 1 base from V and 5 bases from J, with 12 bases between. This CDR3 reads CASSLSPRRNNEQFF. CDR3 nucleotide sequence: TGTGCCAGCAGTTTATCTCCGAGAAGAAACAATGAGCAGTTCTTC.

The chain links TRBV19 to TRBJ1-2, with 7 bases fitting TRBD1. J gave up 4 bases and V 8 bases, and 7 bases lay outside the gene matches. This CDR3 is built from 13 residues. The germline V gene has CDR1 LNHDA and CDR2 SQIVND (reference sequence). The CDR3 region has the DNA TGTGCCAGTGAGGGGCACAGGGGCTATGGCTACACCTTC. Translation: CASEGHRGYGYTF. The full variable domain, rest sourced from reference TRBV19 and TRBJ1-2, is DGGITQSPKYLFRKEGQNVTLSCEQNLNHDAMYWYRQDPGQGLRLIYYSQIVNDFQKGDIAEGYSVSREKKESFPLTVTSAQKNPTAFYLCASEGHRGYGYTFGSGTRLTVV.

The chain employs TRBV25-1 and TRBJ2-5, with 7 bases identical to TRBD2. In germline, CDR1 is MGHDK, CDR2 SYGVNS. J lost 4 bases, V lost 2 bases, and 7 bases had no gene match. This CDR3 spans 15 amino acids. The CDR3 DNA follows: TGTGCCAGCAGTGAACGCGGGGGTCTGGGAGAGACCCAGTACTTC. This gives the protein CASSERGGLGETQYF.

The V call is TRBV30, the J call TRBJ2-1; 13 bases line up with TRBD2. Germline loops: CDR1 GTSNPN, CDR2 SVGIG (reference sequence). The CDR3 has 15 amino acids. V shed 8 bases and J 7 bases; nucleotides not matched to a gene: 11. CDR3 protein: CARTPGLAGVNEQFF. CDR3 sequence (DNA): TGTGCCCGGACCCCCGGACTAGCGGGGGTTAATGAGCAGTTCTTC.

Only a few counts were recorded for this clone. This chain joins TRBV19 and TRBJ1-5; D is unresolved. CDR1 is LNHDA and CDR2 is SQIVND in the germline V gene (reference sequence). V was pared by 6 bases and J by 5 bases, with 8 bases between. The CDR3 totals 12 residues. The CDR3 spells CASRDWDQPQHF. Here the CDR3 DNA reads TGTGCCAGTAGGGACTGGGATCAGCCCCAGCATTTT. Full variable domain (remainder filled in from reference TRBV19 and TRBJ1-5): DGGITQSPKYLFRKEGQNVTLSCEQNLNHDAMYWYRQDPGQGLRLIYYSQIVNDFQKGDIAEGYSVSREKKESFPLTVTSAQKNPTAFYLCASRDWDQPQHFGDGTRLSIL.

Written as DNA, the CDR3 is TGTGCCAGCAGCCTGTCGACAGTCTTAGAGACCCAGTACTTC. Protein sequence: CASSLSTVLETQYF. The chain combines TRBV3-1 (or the pseudogene TRBV3-2) with TRBJ2-5; a possible D gene is TRBD1 (5 bases). The CDR3 totals 14 residues. In germline, CDR1 is LGHDT, CDR2 YNNKEL (reference sequence). The V gene lost 4 bases and the J gene lost 4 bases, with 13 bases spanning the gap.

The V gene is TRBV12-5, the J gene TRBJ1-5; maybe TRBD1 (5 bases). Germline V gene lookup returns CDR1 LGHNT and CDR2 FRNRAP. The V end lost 7 bases, the J end lost 2 bases, and 12 bases lay between the germline ends. This CDR3 has 14 residues. In DNA form, the CDR3 reads TGTGCTAGTGTTGGGGAACAGGGCAATCAGCCCCAGCATTTT. It encodes CASVGEQGNQPQHF.

The chain combines TRBV9 with TRBJ1-2; possibly TRBD1 for D (5 bases). Trimming pared 3 bases from V and 5 bases from J, leaving 14 bases between. Germline V gives CDR1 SGDLS, CDR2 YYNGEE. The CDR3 extends over 14 amino acids. The CDR3 is CASSGGGSFYGYTF. The CDR3 DNA reads TGTGCCAGCAGCGGTGGGGGGTCCTTTTATGGCTACACCTTC.

The V call is TRBV5-1, the J call TRBJ1-6; D gene ambiguous. V was trimmed by 2 bases and J by 0 bases, leaving 0 bases between them. CDR3 length equals 13 residues. Germline CDR1 SGHRS, CDR2 YFSETQ. CDR3 residues: CASSFSYNSPLHF. The CDR3 DNA follows: TGCGCCAGCAGCTTCTCCTATAATTCACCCCTCCACTTT.

This chain uses TRBV29-1 with TRBJ2-1, with 7 bases matching TRBD2. V was pared by 7 bases and J by 7 bases, with 13 bases of the junction left unmatched. The CDR3 is 14 residues long. Germline V gene sequence: CDR1 SQVTM, CDR2 ANQGSEA. CDR3 loop: CSARGEWRINEQFF. The CDR3 region has the DNA TGCAGCGCCCGGGGGGAGTGGAGAATAAATGAGCAGTTCTTC.

The table lists this clone with a few counts. The chain uses TRBV4-3 and TRBJ1-5, with a weak D call TRBD1 (6 bases). The CDR3 has 15 amino acids. Germline V gives CDR1 LGHNA, CDR2 YSLEER. V was pared by 0 bases and J by 7 bases, with 13 bases between. The DNA for the CDR3 is TGCGCCAGCAGCCAAGATCAGAGCAGGGGACAGCCCCAGCATTTT. This encodes CASSQDQSRGQPQHF.

This chain uses TRBV6-2 or TRBV6-3 with TRBJ2-7; a weak D match, TRBD1 (6 bases). The CDR3 runs to 18 residues. Germline V gene lookup returns CDR1 MNHEY and CDR2 SVGEGT. V lost 0 bases to trimming and J lost 3 bases, with 21 bases between them. CDR3 in DNA: TGTGCCAGCAGTTACTCCCCTTCAACAGGGTCGGGTGGCTACGAGCAGTACTTC. Its protein is CASSYSPSTGSGGYEQYF.

V and J are TRBV11-1 and TRBJ1-1; the D is unclear. Germline CDR1 reads SGHAT; CDR2 reads FQDESV (reference sequence). This CDR3 contains 11 residues. With 1 base removed from V and 7 bases from J, the gap between germline ends came to 4 bases. CDR3 coding DNA: TGTGCCAGCAGCTTAGACAATGAAGCTTTCTTT. This codes for CASSLDNEAFF.

V is TRBV5-1 and J is TRBJ2-2, with 8 nucleotides matching TRBD1. Germline V CDR1 and CDR2: SGHRS, YFSETQ. Trimming cost V 5 bases and J 5 bases; bases outside gene matches: 20. The CDR3 covers 19 residues. CDR3 nucleotide sequence: TGCGCCAGCAGTCCAATGGGAGACAGGGGCTCCCGGGATACCGGGGAGCTGTTTTTT. This encodes CASSPMGDRGSRDTGELFF. Complete variable domain (other parts from reference TRBV5-1 and TRBJ2-2): KAGVTQTPRYLIKTRGQQVTLSCSPISGHRSVSWYQQTPGQGLQFLFEYFSETQRNKGNFPGRFSGRQFSNSRSEMNVSTLELGDSALYLCASSPMGDRGSRDTGELFFGEGSRLTVL.

This CDR3 reads CASSLSQDVNTEAFF. CDR3 bases: TGTGCCAGCAGTTTAAGTCAGGACGTTAACACTGAAGCTTTCTTT. The gene calls are TRBV28 and TRBJ1-1, with unresolved D. Germline values: CDR1 MDHEN, CDR2 SYDVKM. The CDR3 runs to 15 residues. Deletions cut 2 bases from V and 2 bases from J, with 12 bases between.

This clone was found a few times. The J gene is TRBJ2-2, the V gene TRBV2, with no clear D. This CDR3 is built from 16 residues. Looked up from germline, CDR1 is SNHLY and CDR2 is FYNNEI. V lost 2 bases, J lost 4 bases, and 14 bases lay in between. This CDR3 reads CASSENWGTATGELFF. Here the CDR3 DNA reads TGTGCCAGCAGTGAAAATTGGGGTACGGCCACCGGGGAGCTGTTTTTT.

The rearrangement joins TRBV6-5 to TRBJ2-7; D gene unclear. The CDR3 contains 13 residues. Trimming took off 4 bases at V and 2 bases at J, with 9 bases between the two ends. Per the germline V gene, CDR1 is MNHEY and CDR2 is SVGAGI. CDR3 coding DNA: TGTGCCAGCAGTTTCCCTGGGGCCTACGAGCAGTACTTC. Translated: CASSFPGAYEQYF.

V and J are TRBV4-2 and TRBJ1-2, with 9 bases identical to TRBD1. V lost 3 bases and J lost 8; bases outside the gene matches: 10. This CDR3 has 15 amino acids. Germline values: CDR1 LGHNA, CDR2 YNFKEQ. CDR3 coding DNA: TGTGCCAGCAGCCAGGGACAGGGCGGGCTTGAGGGCTACACCTTC. Amino acid sequence: CASSQGQGGLEGYTF.

The chain is built from TRBV5-1 and TRBJ2-5, with 10 bases aligning to TRBD1. The CDR3 has 15 residues. V shed 5 bases, J shed 5 bases, and the junction held 9 bases outside the gene matches. Germline V lookup: CDR1 SGHRS, CDR2 YFSETQ. DNA for the CDR3: TGCGCCAGCAGGGAGGGACAGGGGACTTTGGAGACCCAGTACTTC. Amino acid sequence: CASREGQGTLETQYF.

The chain carries TRBV30 and TRBJ2-7; 7 bases align to TRBD1. This CDR3 comprises 15 residues. Trimming took 3 bases from V and 0 from J; bases not matched to a gene: 8. Germline V gene data show CDR1 as GTSNPN and CDR2 as SVGIG (reference sequence). The CDR3 reads CAWRIGTDFSYEQYF. As DNA, the CDR3 is TGTGCCTGGAGGATCGGGACAGACTTCTCCTACGAGCAGTACTTC.

J is TRBJ1-6 and V is TRBV19; 7 nucleotides line up with TRBD1. CDR1 and CDR2 (germline): LNHDA, SQIVND (reference sequence). The trim removed 4 bases at V and 7 bases at J, leaving 7 bases unmatched. The CDR3 runs 15 residues. CDR3 region: CASSTGTATNSPLHF. The CDR3 region has the DNA TGTGCCAGTAGTACAGGGACAGCCACAAATTCACCCCTCCACTTT.